Shown below are 22 T cell receptor beta chains from a single sample sequenced in a study of human T cells and chemical hapten exposure. The time point is: pre-sensitization, week 0. As to treatment: therapeutic diphenylcyclopropenone sensitization with weekly scalp DPC. The study extracted total RNA from unfractionated whole blood. TCRdb processed the RACE reads anew with MiXCR; each CDR3 protein has one entry. The repertoire consists of under 40,000 distinct CDR3 sequences, with 9% to 12% occurring once and the leading ten covering 27%. Sequencing used whole blood, obtained in connection with sensitization to the hapten diphenylcyclopropenone (DPC). These receptors came from a man aged 50 to 59 with alopecia areata. Some clones in this sample may be carry-over from other donors' samples.

In its sample, this clonotype was seen a few times. At one end, the junction sequence differs from germline, possibly due to a read error. V and J are TRBV3-1 and TRBJ2-7; possible D gene TRBD1, 6 bases. CDR3 size: 12 residues. From germline, CDR1 is LGHDT and CDR2 YNNKEL (reference sequence). The CDR3, as DNA: TGTGCCAGCAGCCAAGGAAACAGGGAAAGGACCTTC. Its translation is CASSQGNRERTF.

This clonotype was counted a few times. V usage is TRBV9 and J usage is TRBJ2-5; the D gene is possibly TRBD1 (6 bases). CDR1 is SGDLS, CDR2 YYNGEE, per germline. This CDR3 contains 14 residues. The V end was cut by 4 bases, the J end by 5 bases, with 15 bases between. The chain's CDR3 is CASSTHPGEETQYF. CDR3 DNA: TGTGCCAGCAGCACCCACCCAGGGGAGGAGACCCAGTACTTC.

This clonotype was seen only a few times. The rearrangement uses TRBV20-1 and TRBJ1-2; D gene uncertain. The V and J ends lost 3 bases and 2 bases respectively, with 19 bases between them. CDR3 length equals 16 residues. From germline, CDR1 is DFQATT and CDR2 SNEGSKA (reference sequence). CDR3 DNA: TGCAGTGCTAGGGCCCCCTCGGAGACCGTCAACTATGGCTACACCTTC. Amino acids: CSARAPSETVNYGYTF.

This clonotype was observed at least ten times. The chain has TRBV29-1 and TRBJ2-1; 7 bases are a match to TRBD2. Losses at the gene ends were 4 bases for V and 0 bases for J; bases not matched to a gene: 3. Germline values: CDR1 SQVTM, CDR2 ANQGSEA. This CDR3 region has 14 residues. This CDR3 reads CSVVGGSSYNEQFF. Here the CDR3 DNA reads TGCAGCGTTGTGGGCGGGAGCTCCTACAATGAGCAGTTCTTC.

This clonotype was counted ten times or more. The V gene is TRBV9, the J gene TRBJ2-3, with D maybe TRBD2 (5 bases). The CDR3 sequence is 14 residues long. Germline CDR1 reads SGDLS; CDR2 reads YYNGEE. V was trimmed by 3 bases and J by 2 bases, leaving 10 bases between them. CDR3 coding DNA: TGTGCCAGCAGCGAAGACGGGAACACAGATACGCAGTATTTT. As protein: CASSEDGNTDTQYF.

This clonotype was picked up many times. The rearrangement uses TRBV7-3 and TRBJ2-7, with D perhaps matching TRBD2 (6 bases). Between the trimmed V and J ends, which lost 5 bases and 2 bases, there was a span of 13 bases. There are 14 residues in the CDR3. Germline assignment: CDR1 SGHTA and CDR2 FQGTGA. Here the CDR3 DNA reads TGTGCCAGCAGCGCCTCCGGGAGCCCCTACGAGCAGTACTTC. This translates into CASSASGSPYEQYF.

This chain connects TRBV28 to TRBJ2-1; 9 bases match TRBD2. Germline lookup yields CDR1 MDHEN and CDR2 SYDVKM. The CDR3 extends over 17 amino acids. The V segment lost 5 bases and the J segment 4 bases; nucleotides outside the gene matches: 12. Here the CDR3 DNA reads TGTGCCAGCAGTCCCCTGGCGGGAGGGCGATTATACAATGAGCAGTTCTTC. It specifies CASSPLAGGRLYNEQFF.

Ten or more counts support this clonotype. The chain joins TRBV16 to TRBJ2-7, with 8 bases aligning to TRBD1. Germline CDR1 and CDR2: KGHSY and FQNENV. CDR3 length: 15 amino acids. V shed 0 bases and J 1 base; nucleotides not matched to a gene: 2. DNA for the CDR3: TGTGCCAGCAGCCAATCGGGACAGGCGTCCTACGAGCAGTACTTC. As protein: CASSQSGQASYEQYF. The whole variable domain, remainder taken from reference TRBV16 and TRBJ2-7, is GEEVAQTPKHLVRGEGQKAKLYCAPIKGHSYVFWYQQVLKNEFKFLISFQNENVFDETGMPKERFSAKCLPNSPCSLEIQATKLEDSAVYFCASSQSGQASYEQYFGPGTRLTVT.

This clonotype was recorded many times. J is TRBJ1-2 and V is TRBV4-3; D gene ambiguous. The length of the CDR3 is 14 residues. CDR1 and CDR2 (germline): LGHNA, YSLEER. The V and J ends lost 3 bases and 4 bases respectively, with 12 bases between them. The CDR3 sequence is CASSQDLRPYGYTF. The CDR3 nucleotides read TGCGCCAGCAGCCAGGATCTTCGCCCCTATGGCTACACCTTC.

This clonotype was picked up a small number of times. The V call is TRBV7-6, the J call TRBJ2-1; D gene uncertain. CDR3 size: 11 residues. V lost 6 bases to trimming and J lost 7 bases, with 7 bases between them. In germline, CDR1 is SGHVS, CDR2 FNYEAQ. The CDR3 nucleotides are TGTGCCAGCAGGGGAATGAATGAGCAGTTCTTC. It is translated as CASRGMNEQFF.

This clonotype was detected only a few times. DNA for the CDR3: TGCGCCAGCAGCTTCGTCCCAGGGGTCCAAGAGACCCAGTACTTC. Encoded protein: CASSFVPGVQETQYF. The J gene is TRBJ2-5, the V gene TRBV5-1, with D perhaps matching TRBD1 (6 bases). Germline lookup yields CDR1 SGHRS and CDR2 YFSETQ. V lost 2 bases, J lost 1 base, and 12 bases lay in between. The CDR3 consists of 15 residues.

With regard to this clonotype: A much larger clonotype is one base distant, so this may be a read error. Here the CDR3 DNA reads TGTGTCAGCATTGGTGTCGGGAGGGACCTTAGTTCACCCCTCCACTTT. It encodes CVSIGVGRDLSSPLHF. V gene TRBV7-9 combines with J gene TRBJ1-6; perhaps TRBD1 as D (5 bases). In germline, CDR1 is SEHNR, CDR2 FQNEAQ (reference sequence). This CDR3 has 16 amino acids. The full variable domain, its missing parts supplied by reference TRBV7-9 and TRBJ1-6, is DTGVSQNPRHKITKRGQNVTFRCDPISEHNRLYWYRQTLGQGPEFLTYFQNEAQLEKSRLLSDRFSAERPKGSFSTLEIQRTEQGDSAMYLCVSIGVGRDLSSPLHFGNGTRLTVT.

The chain employs TRBV9 and TRBJ2-3, with unresolved D. This CDR3 contains 13 residues. Trimming left V 1 base short and J 2 bases short, with 5 bases between. Per the germline V gene, CDR1 is SGDLS and CDR2 is YYNGEE. The CDR3 coding sequence is TGTGCCAGCAGCGTAACGGACACAGATACGCAGTATTTT. As protein: CASSVTDTDTQYF.

This clonotype was recorded many times. The chain combines TRBV19 with TRBJ2-4, with TRBD1 matching 12 bases. In germline, CDR1 is LNHDA, CDR2 SQIVND (reference sequence). This CDR3 spans 16 amino acids. The V and J ends lost 6 bases and 8 bases, in that order; junction bases with no gene match: 11. CDR3 protein: CASREPGQGAKDIQYF. The CDR3 DNA sequence: TGTGCCAGTAGGGAACCGGGACAGGGGGCGAAGGACATTCAGTACTTC.

This clonotype has ten or more counts. V gene TRBV7-9 combines with J gene TRBJ1-1, with 7 positions matching TRBD1. The CDR3 has 13 amino acids. V lost 6 bases to trimming and J lost 3 bases; unmatched junction nucleotides: 4. Looked up from germline, CDR1 is SEHNR and CDR2 is FQNEAQ (reference sequence). CDR3 in amino acids: CASSHDRDTEAFF. Here the CDR3 DNA reads TGTGCCAGCAGTCATGACAGGGACACTGAAGCTTTCTTT.

At least ten counts were recorded for this clonotype. The V gene is TRBV29-1, the J gene TRBJ1-5; D ambiguous. CDR3 length equals 13 residues. Per the germline V gene, CDR1 is SQVTM and CDR2 is ANQGSEA. V dropped 6 bases and J dropped 5 bases, with 14 bases sitting between them. The CDR3, as DNA: TGCAGCGTCCTAATTAGGAGGGATCAGCCCCAGCATTTT. Its protein product is CSVLIRRDQPQHF.

This clonotype was seen more than once but under ten times. The chain is built from TRBV7-9 and TRBJ2-2, with D possibly matching TRBD1 (6 bases). Trimming left V 6 bases short and J 4 bases short, with 15 bases between. Germline values: CDR1 SEHNR, CDR2 FQNEAQ (reference sequence). This CDR3 region has 15 residues. Written as DNA, the CDR3 is TGTGCCAGCAGACCCATACAGGGAATCACCGGGGAGCTGTTTTTT. Its translation is CASRPIQGITGELFF. Full variable domain (missing parts from reference TRBV7-9 and TRBJ2-2): DTGVSQNPRHKITKRGQNVTFRCDPISEHNRLYWYRQTLGQGPEFLTYFQNEAQLEKSRLLSDRFSAERPKGSFSTLEIQRTEQGDSAMYLCASRPIQGITGELFFGEGSRLTVL.

This clonotype was counted at least ten times. The rearrangement links TRBV6-2 or TRBV6-3 to TRBJ2-3; 8 bases are shared with TRBD2. V was pared by 4 bases and J by 5 bases, with 8 bases of the junction left unmatched. This CDR3 spans 15 amino acids. Germline V gene data show CDR1 as MNHEY and CDR2 as SVGEGT. The CDR3 region is CASSWLGAGEDTQYF. The CDR3 DNA reads as TGTGCCAGCAGTTGGTTGGGAGCGGGGGAAGATACGCAGTATTTT.

Regarding this clonotype: Given a much more abundant clone one base away, this may be a read error. The rearrangement links TRBV5-4 to TRBJ2-4, with D unresolved. This CDR3 comprises 14 residues. Per the germline V gene, CDR1 is SGHNT and CDR2 is YYREEE (reference sequence). For the CDR3, the DNA is TGTACCAGCACCCCCGGCGGAGACAAAAACATTCAGTACTTC. Protein: CTSTPGGDKNIQYF.

The chain recombines TRBV3-1 with TRBJ2-7; D remains ambiguous. The germline V and J ends were trimmed by 5 bases and 5 bases, with 13 bases remaining between them. The CDR3 has 13 residues. CDR1 is LGHDT, CDR2 YNNKEL, per germline (reference sequence). CDR3 protein: CASSYYGPNEQYF. CDR3 DNA sequence: TGTGCCAGCAGCTATTACGGCCCCAACGAGCAGTACTTC.

This rearrangement joins TRBV20-1 to TRBJ2-5, with D hard to call. With 0 bases removed from V and 5 bases from J, the gap between germline ends came to 13 bases. The CDR3 has 14 residues. Germline CDR1 reads DFQATT; CDR2 reads SNEGSKA (reference sequence). In DNA, the CDR3 is TGCAGTGCTAGAGATCGGGTGGCGGAGGAGACCCAGTACTTC. It codes for CSARDRVAEETQYF.

This clonotype was seen at least ten times. The rearrangement uses TRBV7-8 and TRBJ2-1; maybe TRBD2 (6 bases). The CDR3 is 15 amino acids. Germline V gene sequence: CDR1 SGHVS, CDR2 FQNEAQ. Trimming removed 1 base from V and 3 bases from J, with 10 bases in between. CDR3 nucleotides: TGTGCCAGCAGCTTAGTGGCGGGGAACTACAATGAGCAGTTCTTC. Protein product: CASSLVAGNYNEQFF.